The rows below give T cell receptor beta chains drawn from one sample of a study of neurological immune-mediated disorders. One entry per CDR3 protein results from TCRdb running MiXCR on the 5' RACE reads. The sample holds roughly 38,000 distinct CDR3 sequences, roughly 11% seen once. The sequenced sample was PBMCs. These receptors were collected from a man aged 55 to 69 with HTLV-1-associated myelopathy (HAM/TSP). The CDR3 runs from the conserved cysteine through the conserved F or W.

>TRBV5-6|TRBJ2-3
CASSPTNTDTQYF
>TRBV4-1|TRBJ2-7
CASSLIAGDAYEQYF
>TRBV2|TRBJ2-7
CASQYGDRGNEQYF
>TRBV28|TRBJ1-5
CASSFLRESGGHSNQPQHF
>TRBV6-5|TRBJ2-7
CASSWFLKDEQSF
>TRBV5-1|TRBJ2-5
CASSLDSLETQYF
>TRBV24-1|TRBJ2-7
CATSDAGAYEQYF
>TRBV6-2/TRBV6-3|TRBJ2-3
CASRLGSTGGEDTQYF
>TRBV27|TRBJ1-1
CASSLSDRGDTEAFF
>TRBV10-3|TRBJ2-1
CAISALAGSSYNEQFF
>TRBV6-6|TRBJ1-1
CASISTDWSTEAFF
>TRBV20-1|TRBJ1-1
CSAWGGRTEAFF
>TRBV11-2|TRBJ2-3
CASSVRRAGPDTQYF
>TRBV12-3/TRBV12-4|TRBJ1-3
CASEGAGNTIYF
>TRBV20-1|TRBJ2-1
CSASGGQSVYNEQFF
>TRBV7-2|TRBJ1-5
CASSSQWGNQPQHF
>TRBV9|TRBJ1-1
CASSVGIELNTEAFF
>TRBV3-1|TRBJ2-1
CASSPQRGSSGKIGEQFF
>TRBV15|TRBJ2-1
CATSRDRAGSYNEQFF
>TRBV6-4|TRBJ2-1
CASSDWGQGGNEQFF
>TRBV3-1|TRBJ2-3
CASSQVEWGAQYF
>TRBV4-2|TRBJ2-7
CASSQDVLRGAGGKRGYEQYF
>TRBV10-3|TRBJ2-7
CAIRWDTSYEQYF
>TRBV20-1|TRBJ2-1
CSAARGSTSGSDEQFF
>TRBV20-1|TRBJ1-3
CSAPDFRGNTIYF
>TRBV7-8|TRBJ1-4
CASSLRNRAKSNEKLFF
>TRBV4-3|TRBJ1-3
CASSQDRAASGNTIYF
>TRBV20-1|TRBJ2-2
CSARAAGHMNTGELFF
>TRBV20-1|TRBJ1-2
CSARTRKDYTF
>TRBV4-1|TRBJ2-3
CASSQDNGDTQYF
>TRBV5-5|TRBJ2-1
CASSSGTGTSGEQFF
>TRBV12-3/TRBV12-4|TRBJ2-5
CASSQTGGSGETQYF
>TRBV20-1|TRBJ2-2
CSAVGTSGRAGDGELFF
>TRBV12-3/TRBV12-4|TRBJ1-2
CASTLGQGALNYGYTF
>TRBV20-1|TRBJ2-2
CSARATNYGELFF
>TRBV27|TRBJ2-2
CATCHRGNAGELFF
>TRBV9|TRBJ2-1
CASSLTGGANYNEQFF
>TRBV5-1|TRBJ2-1
CASSPDGQGTKFF
>TRBV5-6|TRBJ2-6
CASSLLAGGISGANVLTF
>TRBV5-6|TRBJ1-2
CASSLGPNYGYTF
>TRBV12-3/TRBV12-4|TRBJ1-1
CASSLGANTEAFF
>TRBV3-1|TRBJ2-1
CASSQGLAGGEQFF
>TRBV5-6|TRBJ2-7
CASSLAGGEQYF